Described below is a single TCR beta chain sequence and its context. Its antigen target is currently unknown. Within one base of it there is no much larger clone, and no base qualities were kept. The data were obtained in a study of Graves' ophthalmopathy and Graves' hyperthyroidism (dated by TCRdb to 2017 to 2018). Context from the whole study: Stable hyperthyroidism was defined as no progression to ophthalmopathy within 18 months of follow-up. In total, approximately 130 blood samples were TCR-sequenced: 40 to 45 ophthalmopathy, over 70 hyperthyroidism and roughly 17 hyperthyroidism-to-ophthalmopathy patients. In roughly six hyperthyroidism patients, the T-cell repertoire of thyroid tissue was compared with the T-cell repertoire of blood. To tell Graves' ophthalmopathy apart from Graves' hyperthyroidism, and to predict which patients would progress to ophthalmopathy, the study relied on TCR beta repertoire signatures. An independent validation cohort comprised roughly 20 hyperthyroidism patients and over 15 patients who later progressed from hyperthyroidism to ophthalmopathy. To explore V-J signatures distinguishing ophthalmopathy from hyperthyroidism, a discovery set of 100 patients (fewer than 45 ophthalmopathy, about 57 stable hyperthyroidism) was enrolled. Once sampling was done, hyperthyroidism patients were given methimazole at a starting dose of 30 mg daily, while ophthalmopathy patients were given high-dose intravenous methylprednisolone.

For this chain, trimming is 3 bases at the V end and 0 bases at the J end, and the number of junction bases without a gene match is 20. The CDR3 sequence holds 20 residues, the cysteine and phenylalanine included. The CDR3 DNA has 60 bases and is translated from base 1. The CDR1 and CDR2 encoded by the germline V gene (reference sequence) are DFQATT and SNEGSKA. For repertoire sequencing, TCR beta CDR3 regions were amplified from RNA transcripts. The first round was an RT-PCR using HTBI primers with the Qiagen OneStep RT-PCR kit, and this first round was followed by a second-round multiplex PCR, then size selection and purification. Libraries were sequenced on an Illumina HiSeq2000 using paired-end 100 bp reads. Per the authors' processing: Reads were processed with SOAPnuke, discarding reads with adapters, uncalled bases, mean Phred below 15, or no exact constant-primer or identifier match. COPE v1.2.5 was used to merge the high-quality paired reads. Each unique nucleotide sequence was treated as a clonotype, and MiTCR v1.1 was used to align the clonotypes to the IMGT TRB V, D and J references. Analysis was restricted to V-J combinations with a frequency above 0.0001, which covered roughly 99% of repertoires. A TCR clonal expansion and chaos score per V-J combination was defined as the ratio of F50 clonal expansion to chaos observed in the TCRdist matrix. Welch's t-statistics and random forest were used to reduce features to about 14 V-J combinations, which were fed into a naive Bayes classifier. The Morisita-Horn index was used to measure how similar the thyroid and blood repertoires were. TCRdb reworked the public reads: Q25 trimming with fastp, MiXCR clone assembly, productive beta chains retained. When rows share a CDR3 protein, they turn into one entry using the most common DNA and genes. The V and J calls and clone size are TCRdb's, not the authors'. This sample lists about 500,000 distinct CDR3 sequences; less than 45% were detected once. The ten largest clones capture roughly 4.5% of the sample.

Overall results and qualifications from the work: Among expanded thyroid clonotypes with frequency above 0.001, most also showed up in blood, which suggests that blood repertoires may reflect the thyroid immune response. No statistical method was used to set the sample size in advance, and the investigators knew which group each participant was assigned to. In validation, the model predicted ophthalmopathy progression with over 60% sensitivity and roughly 72% specificity; more than ten predicted patients were CT-confirmed with GO in a median of approximately 6.5 months. Ophthalmopathy was separated from stable hyperthyroidism by the 13-signature model with just under 90% sensitivity and 81.08% specificity in cross-validation and with 80%/75% in the test set.

The hyperthyroidism patients were 18 to 65 years old and newly diagnosed, with a disease duration of less than 2 months. Anyone with other autoimmune diseases, uncontrolled infections, pregnancy or lactation was excluded from the study. Clinical symptoms, serum thyroxine, TRAb, thyroid ultrasound and orbital computed tomography formed the basis of the diagnosis. Total RNA was extracted with Trizol reagent and quality-checked on an Agilent 2100 Bioanalyzer. The receptor was isolated from an adult man with Graves' hyperthyroidism. Material: peripheral blood or thyroid tissue (not recorded which). The chain links TRBV20-1 with TRBJ2-5; TRBD2 agrees with 9 junctional bases. Here is the DNA: TGCAGTGCTAGGGTCCCCGCCGGGGGGACTAGCAGAACGTACCAAGAGACCCAGTACTTC. This sequence encodes CSARVPAGGTSRTYQETQYF.